The present entry profiles one TCR beta chain with its context. Its antigen is currently unknown. These data come from a study of T cells in tumors after PD-1 blockade. Libraries were prepared by immunoSEQ multiplex PCR; TCRdb keeps only in-frame clonotypes and omits some of them. The table records 30,000 to 40,000 clones, roughly 78% of them present only once. Overall study results and limits: Peripheral recruitment is suggested, as some novel exhausted tumor clones were in pre-treatment blood.

Trimming removed 3 bases from V and 8 bases from J, with 10 bases in between. The CDR3 totals 11 residues. Per the germline V gene, CDR1 is DFQATT and CDR2 is SNEGSKA (reference sequence). The sample here was PBMCs, taken before anti-PD-1 treatment. The source of this sequence is a human donor with basal cell carcinoma. The chain recombines TRBV20-1 with TRBJ1-2; TRBD1 is a possible D gene (5 bases). CDR3 residues: CSARLRGGYTF. The CDR3 coding sequence is TGCAGTGCTAGGCTGAGGGGCGGCTACACCTTC.